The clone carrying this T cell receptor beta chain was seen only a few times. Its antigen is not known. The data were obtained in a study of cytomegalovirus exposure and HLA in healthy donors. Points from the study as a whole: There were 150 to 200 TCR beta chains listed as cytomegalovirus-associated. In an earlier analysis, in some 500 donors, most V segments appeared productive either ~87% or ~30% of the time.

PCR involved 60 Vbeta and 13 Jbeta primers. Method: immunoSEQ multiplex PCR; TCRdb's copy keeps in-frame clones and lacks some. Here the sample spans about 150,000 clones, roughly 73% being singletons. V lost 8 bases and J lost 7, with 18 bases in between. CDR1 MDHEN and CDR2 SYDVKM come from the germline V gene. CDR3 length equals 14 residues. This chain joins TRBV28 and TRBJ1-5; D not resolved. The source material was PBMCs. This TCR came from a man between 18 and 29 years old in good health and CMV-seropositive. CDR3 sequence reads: CASRARTFGQPQHF. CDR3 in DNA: TGTGCCAGCCGAGCGCGCACCTTTGGGCAGCCCCAGCATTTT.